The present TCR delta chain was sequenced within a study of gamma-delta T cells after stem cell transplantation. This clone was seen a handful of times. For this DNA, TCRdb reports the protein of a much larger clone, which diverges at residue 6, most likely from a read error; the protein presented here is translated directly from the DNA. TCRdb repeated clone calling on the RT-PCR reads with CATT. The profile covers about 1,300 delta-chain clones, with around 13% appearing a single time and 20% to 30% taken by the ten largest. The germline CDR1 and CDR2 sequences are GEAIGNYY and EKD. CDR3 size: 15 residues. V lost 2 bases and J lost 2, with 14 bases in between.

The V gene is TRDV2, the J gene TRDJ1; D is perhaps TRDD3 (5 bases). What was sequenced was gamma-delta T cells. This TCR was recovered from a human donor. It is not recorded whose cells these are; they may come from a transplant donor. The CDR3 region has the DNA TGTGCCTGTGACATGGTACTGGATGAAACCGATAAACTCATCTTT. It encodes CACDMVLDETDKLIF.